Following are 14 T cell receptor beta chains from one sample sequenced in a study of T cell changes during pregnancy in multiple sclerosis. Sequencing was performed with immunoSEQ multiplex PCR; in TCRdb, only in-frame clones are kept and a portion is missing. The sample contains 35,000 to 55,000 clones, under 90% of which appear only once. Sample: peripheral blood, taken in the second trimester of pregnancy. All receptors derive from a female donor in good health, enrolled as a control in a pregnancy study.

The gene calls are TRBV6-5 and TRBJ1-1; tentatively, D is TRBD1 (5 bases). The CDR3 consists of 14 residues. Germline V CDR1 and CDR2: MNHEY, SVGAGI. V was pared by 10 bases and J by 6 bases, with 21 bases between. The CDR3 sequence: CATLGQGGIPEAFF. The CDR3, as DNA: TGTGCCACCCTAGGGCAGGGAGGGATCCCTGAAGCTTTCTTT.

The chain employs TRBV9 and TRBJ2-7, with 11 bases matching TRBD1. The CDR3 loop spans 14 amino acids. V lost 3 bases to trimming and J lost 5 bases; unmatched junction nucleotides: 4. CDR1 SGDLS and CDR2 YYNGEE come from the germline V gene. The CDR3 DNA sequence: TGTGCCAGCAGCGAGAGGACAGGGGGCGACGAGCAGTACTTC. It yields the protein CASSERTGGDEQYF. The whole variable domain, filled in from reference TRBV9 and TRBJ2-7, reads DSGVTQTPKHLITATGQRVTLRCSPRSGDLSVYWYQQSLDQGLQFLIQYYNGEERAKGNILERFSAQQFPDLHSELNLSSLELGDSALYFCASSERTGGDEQYFGPGTRLTVT.

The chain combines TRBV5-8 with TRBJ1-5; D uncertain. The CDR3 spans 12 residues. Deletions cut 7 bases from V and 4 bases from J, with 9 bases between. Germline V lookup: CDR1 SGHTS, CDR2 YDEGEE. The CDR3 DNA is TGTGCCAGCCCCCCACTGAATCAGCCCCAGCATTTT. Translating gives CASPPLNQPQHF.

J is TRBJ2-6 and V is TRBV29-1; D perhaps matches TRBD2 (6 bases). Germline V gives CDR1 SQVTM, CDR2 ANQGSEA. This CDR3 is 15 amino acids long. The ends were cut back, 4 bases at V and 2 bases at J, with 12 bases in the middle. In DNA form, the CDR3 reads TGCAGCGTTGGGGGGACGGGAGCTGGGGCCAACGTCCTGACTTTC. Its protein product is CSVGGTGAGANVLTF. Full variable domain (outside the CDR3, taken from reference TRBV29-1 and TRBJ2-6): SAVISQKPSRDICQRGTSLTIQCQVDSQVTMMFWYRQQPGQSLTLIATANQGSEATYESGFVIDKFPISRPNLTFSTLTVSNMSPEDSSIYLCSVGGTGAGANVLTFGAGSRLTVL.

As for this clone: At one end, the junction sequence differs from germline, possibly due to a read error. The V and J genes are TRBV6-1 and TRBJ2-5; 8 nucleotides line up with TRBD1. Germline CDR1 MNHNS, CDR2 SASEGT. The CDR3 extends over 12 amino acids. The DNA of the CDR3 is TGTGCCAGCAGTGAAGCAGGACAGGGCTCCGACTTC. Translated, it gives CASSEAGQGSDF.

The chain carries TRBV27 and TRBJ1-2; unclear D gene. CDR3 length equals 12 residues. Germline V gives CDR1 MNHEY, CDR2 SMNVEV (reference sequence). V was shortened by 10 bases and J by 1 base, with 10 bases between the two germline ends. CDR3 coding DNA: TGTGCCACCGGCGGAGATAACTATGGCTACACCTTC. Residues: CATGGDNYGYTF.

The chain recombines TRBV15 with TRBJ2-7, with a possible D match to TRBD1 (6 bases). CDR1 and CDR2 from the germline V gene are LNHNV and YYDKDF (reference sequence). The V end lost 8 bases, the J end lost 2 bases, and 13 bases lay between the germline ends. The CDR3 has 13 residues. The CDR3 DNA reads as TGTGCCACCGGGACGGGACACACCTACGAGCAGTACTTC. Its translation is CATGTGHTYEQYF.

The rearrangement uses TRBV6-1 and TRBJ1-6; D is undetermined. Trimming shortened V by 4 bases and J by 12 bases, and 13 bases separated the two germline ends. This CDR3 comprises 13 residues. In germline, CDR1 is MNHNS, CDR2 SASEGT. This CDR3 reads CASSALNGKPLHF. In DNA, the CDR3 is TGTGCCAGCAGTGCCCTTAACGGGAAACCCCTCCACTTT.

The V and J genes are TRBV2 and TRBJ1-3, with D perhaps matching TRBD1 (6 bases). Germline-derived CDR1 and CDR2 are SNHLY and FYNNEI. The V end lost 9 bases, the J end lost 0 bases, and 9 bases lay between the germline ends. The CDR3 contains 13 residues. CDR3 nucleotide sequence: TGTGCCAGGTCGACAGGCTCTGGAAACACCATATATTTT. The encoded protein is CARSTGSGNTIYF.

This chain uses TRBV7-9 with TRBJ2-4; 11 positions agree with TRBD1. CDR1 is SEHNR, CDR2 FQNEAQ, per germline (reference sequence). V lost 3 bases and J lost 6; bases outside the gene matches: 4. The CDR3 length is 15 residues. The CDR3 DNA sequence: TGTGCCAGCAGCTTGGGACAGGGGGTTACAAACATTCAGTACTTC. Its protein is CASSLGQGVTNIQYF. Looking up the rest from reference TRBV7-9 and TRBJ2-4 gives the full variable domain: DTGVSQNPRHKITKRGQNVTFRCDPISEHNRLYWYRQTLGQGPEFLTYFQNEAQLEKSRLLSDRFSAERPKGSFSTLEIQRTEQGDSAMYLCASSLGQGVTNIQYFGAGTRLSVL.

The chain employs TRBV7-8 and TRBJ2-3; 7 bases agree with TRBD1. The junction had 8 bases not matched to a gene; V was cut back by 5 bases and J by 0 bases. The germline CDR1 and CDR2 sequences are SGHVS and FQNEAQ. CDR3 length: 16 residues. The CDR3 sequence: CASSQKGGVSTDTQYF. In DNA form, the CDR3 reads TGTGCCAGCAGCCAAAAAGGGGGCGTGAGCACAGATACGCAGTATTTT.

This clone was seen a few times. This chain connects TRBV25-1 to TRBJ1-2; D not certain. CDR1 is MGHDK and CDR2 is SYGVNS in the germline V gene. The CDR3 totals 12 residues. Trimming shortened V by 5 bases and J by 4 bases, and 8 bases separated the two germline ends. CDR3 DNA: TGTGCCAGCAGTAGCCCGGGCTATGGCTACACCTTC. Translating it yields CASSSPGYGYTF.

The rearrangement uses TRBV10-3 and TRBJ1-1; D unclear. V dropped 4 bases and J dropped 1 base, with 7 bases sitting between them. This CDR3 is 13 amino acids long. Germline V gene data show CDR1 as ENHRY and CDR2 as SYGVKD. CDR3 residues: CAISGGKNTEAFF. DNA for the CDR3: TGTGCCATCAGTGGCGGGAAGAACACTGAAGCTTTCTTT.

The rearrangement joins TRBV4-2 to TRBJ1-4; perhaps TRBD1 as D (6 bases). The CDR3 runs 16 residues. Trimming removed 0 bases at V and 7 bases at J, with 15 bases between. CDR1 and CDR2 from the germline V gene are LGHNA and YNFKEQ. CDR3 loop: CASSQDRNRDVEKLFF. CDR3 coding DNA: TGTGCCAGCAGCCAAGATAGGAACAGGGATGTTGAAAAACTGTTTTTT.